Sequencing of this T cell receptor (beta chain) was carried out in a study of T cell responses to AZD1222 COVID-19 vaccine. The V end lost 0 bases, the J end lost 11 bases, and 17 bases lay between the germline ends. The germline gives CDR1 SGDLS, CDR2 YYNGEE. This CDR3 is built from 14 residues. Repertoires were generated with immunoSEQ multiplex PCR, while TCRdb's copy carries only in-frame clones and drops some. The table includes roughly 140,000 clones, roughly nine tenths detected once. The sequenced sample was peripheral blood, obtained after recovery from COVID-19. This rearrangement joins TRBV9 to TRBJ1-1, with D tentatively TRBD1 (5 bases). The receptor comes from an adult who had recovered from COVID-19. CDR3 coding DNA: TGTGCCAGCAGCGTAGGGGACGCCTGGGAGGAGGCTTTCTTT. This sequence encodes CASSVGDAWEEAFF.